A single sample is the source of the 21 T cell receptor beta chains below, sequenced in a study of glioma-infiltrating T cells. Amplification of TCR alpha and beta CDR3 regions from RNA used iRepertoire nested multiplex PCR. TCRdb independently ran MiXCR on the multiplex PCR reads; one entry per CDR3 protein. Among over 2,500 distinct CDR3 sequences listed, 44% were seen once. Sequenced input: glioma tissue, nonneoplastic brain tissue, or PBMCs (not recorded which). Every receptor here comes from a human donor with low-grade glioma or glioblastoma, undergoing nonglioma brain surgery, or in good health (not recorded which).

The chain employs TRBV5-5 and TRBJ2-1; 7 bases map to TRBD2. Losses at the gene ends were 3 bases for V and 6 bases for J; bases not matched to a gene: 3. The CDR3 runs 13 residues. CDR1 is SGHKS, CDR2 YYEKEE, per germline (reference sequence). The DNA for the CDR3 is TGTGCCAGCAGCTCGTCGGGGGGCAATGAGCAGTTCTTC. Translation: CASSSSGGNEQFF.

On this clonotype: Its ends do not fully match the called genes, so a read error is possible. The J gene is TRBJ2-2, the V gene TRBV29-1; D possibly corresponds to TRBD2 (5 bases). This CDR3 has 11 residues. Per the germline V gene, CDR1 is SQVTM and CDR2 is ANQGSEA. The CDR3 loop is CSAGNAGELFF. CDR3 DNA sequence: TGCAGCGCCGGGAACGCCGGGGAGCTGTTTTTT.

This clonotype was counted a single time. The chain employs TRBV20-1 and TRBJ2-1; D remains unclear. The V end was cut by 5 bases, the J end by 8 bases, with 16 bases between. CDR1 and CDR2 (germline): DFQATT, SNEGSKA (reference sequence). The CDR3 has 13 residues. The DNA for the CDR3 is TGCAGTGCTCAGCATTTTACCTCCGATGAGCAGTTCTTC. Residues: CSAQHFTSDEQFF.

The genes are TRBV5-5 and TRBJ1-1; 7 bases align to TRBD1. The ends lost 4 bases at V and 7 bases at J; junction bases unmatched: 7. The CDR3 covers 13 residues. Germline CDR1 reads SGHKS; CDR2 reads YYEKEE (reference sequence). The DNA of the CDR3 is TGTGCCAGCAGCCCCAACAGGGGTGGTGAAGCTTTCTTT. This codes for CASSPNRGGEAFF. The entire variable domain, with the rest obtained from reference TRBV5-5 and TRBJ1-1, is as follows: DAGVTQSPTHLIKTRGQQVTLRCSPISGHKSVSWYQQVLGQGPQFIFQYYEKEERGRGNFPDRFSARQFPNYSSELNVNALLLGDSALYLCASSPNRGGEAFFGQGTRLTVV.

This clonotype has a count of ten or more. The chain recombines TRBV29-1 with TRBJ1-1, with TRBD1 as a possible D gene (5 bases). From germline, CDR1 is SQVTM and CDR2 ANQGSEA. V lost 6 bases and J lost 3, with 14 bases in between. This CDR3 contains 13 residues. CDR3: CSVVTVDYTEAFF. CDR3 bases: TGCAGCGTCGTGACAGTGGACTACACTGAAGCTTTCTTT.

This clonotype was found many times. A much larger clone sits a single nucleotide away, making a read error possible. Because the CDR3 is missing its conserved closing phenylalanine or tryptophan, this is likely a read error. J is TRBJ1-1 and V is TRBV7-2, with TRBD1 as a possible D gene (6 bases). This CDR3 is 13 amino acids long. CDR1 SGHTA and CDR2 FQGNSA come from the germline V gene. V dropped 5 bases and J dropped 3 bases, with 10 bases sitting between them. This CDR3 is CASSPGTHTEAFS. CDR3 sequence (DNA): TGTGCCAGCAGCCCAGGGACACACACTGAAGCTTTCTCT.

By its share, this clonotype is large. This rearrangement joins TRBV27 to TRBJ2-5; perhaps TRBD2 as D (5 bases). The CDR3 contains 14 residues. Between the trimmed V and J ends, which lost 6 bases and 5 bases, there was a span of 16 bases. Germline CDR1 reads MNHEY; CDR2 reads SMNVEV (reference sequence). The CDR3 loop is CASSLGEGLETQYF. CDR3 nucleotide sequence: TGTGCCAGCAGCCTCGGTGAGGGTTTGGAGACCCAGTACTTC.

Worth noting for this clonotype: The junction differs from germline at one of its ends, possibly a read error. CDR3: CASSESPGNSNQHQHF. CDR3 coding DNA: TGCGCCAGCAGTGAGTCCCCGGGGAATAGCAATCAGCACCAGCATTTT. The J gene is TRBJ1-5, the V gene TRBV10-1; no clear D gene. Germline V gene sequence: CDR1 WNHNN, CDR2 SYGVQD (reference sequence). CDR3 length: 16 residues.

The CDR3 DNA sequence: TGTGCCAGCAGCTTAATCCGGAACACCTACAATGAGCAGTTCTTC. This codes for CASSLIRNTYNEQFF. The rearrangement joins TRBV13 to TRBJ2-1; D remains ambiguous. The CDR3 contains 15 residues. V gave up 2 bases and J gave up 2 bases, with 10 bases separating them. The germline V gene encodes CDR1 PRHDT and CDR2 FYEKMQ (reference sequence). Variable domain in full (rest from reference TRBV13 and TRBJ2-1): AAGVIQSPRHLIKEKRETATLKCYPIPRHDTVYWYQQGPGQDPQFLISFYEKMQSDKGSIPDRFSAQQFSDYHSELNMSSLELGDSALYFCASSLIRNTYNEQFFGPGTRLTVL.

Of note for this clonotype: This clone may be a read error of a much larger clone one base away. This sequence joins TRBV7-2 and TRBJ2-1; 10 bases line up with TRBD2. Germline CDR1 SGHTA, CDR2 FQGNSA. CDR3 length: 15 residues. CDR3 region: CASSQLAGEGNEQSF. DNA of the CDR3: TGTGCCAGCAGCCAGCTAGCGGGAGAAGGTAATGAGCAGTCCTTC.

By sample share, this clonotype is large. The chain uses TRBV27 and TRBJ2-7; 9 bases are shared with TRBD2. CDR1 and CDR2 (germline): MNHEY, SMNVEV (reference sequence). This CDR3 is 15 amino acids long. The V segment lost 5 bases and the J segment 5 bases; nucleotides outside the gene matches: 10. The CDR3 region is CASSLYSGTSNEQYF. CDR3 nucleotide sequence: TGTGCCAGCAGTCTCTATTCCGGGACTAGCAACGAGCAGTACTTC.

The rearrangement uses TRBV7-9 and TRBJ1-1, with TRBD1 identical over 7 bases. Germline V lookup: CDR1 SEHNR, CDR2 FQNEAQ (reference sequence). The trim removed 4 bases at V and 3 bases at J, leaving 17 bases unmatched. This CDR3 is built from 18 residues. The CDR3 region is CASSSRQKETGRDTEAFF. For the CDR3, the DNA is TGTGCCAGCAGCTCTAGACAAAAGGAGACAGGGCGCGACACTGAAGCTTTCTTT.

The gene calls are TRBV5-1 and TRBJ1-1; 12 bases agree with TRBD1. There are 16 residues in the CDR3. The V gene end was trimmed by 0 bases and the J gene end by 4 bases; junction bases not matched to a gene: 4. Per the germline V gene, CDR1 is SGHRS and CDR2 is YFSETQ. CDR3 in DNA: TGCGCCAGCAGCTTGGGGCCGGGACAGGGGGCCACTGAAGCTTTCTTT. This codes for CASSLGPGQGATEAFF.

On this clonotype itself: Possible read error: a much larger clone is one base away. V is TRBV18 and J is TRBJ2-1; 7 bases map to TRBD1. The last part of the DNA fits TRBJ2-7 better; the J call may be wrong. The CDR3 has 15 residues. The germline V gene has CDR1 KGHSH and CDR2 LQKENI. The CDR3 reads CASSPGPQGPSEQYF. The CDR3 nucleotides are TGTGCCAGCTCACCAGGTCCACAGGGGCCCAGCGAGCAGTACTTC.

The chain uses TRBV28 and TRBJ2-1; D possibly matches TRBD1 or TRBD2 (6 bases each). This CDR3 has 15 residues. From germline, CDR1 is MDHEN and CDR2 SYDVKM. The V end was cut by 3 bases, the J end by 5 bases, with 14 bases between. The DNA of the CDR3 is TGTGCCAGCAGTTTTCGAGGGGGGACAAACAATGAGCAGTTCTTC. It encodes CASSFRGGTNNEQFF.

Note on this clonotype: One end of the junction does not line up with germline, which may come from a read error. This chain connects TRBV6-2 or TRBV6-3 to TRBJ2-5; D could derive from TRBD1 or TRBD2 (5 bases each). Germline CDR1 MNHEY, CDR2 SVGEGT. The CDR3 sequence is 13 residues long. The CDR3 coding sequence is TGTGCCAGTAGCCCGCAGGGAGAAGATACCCAGTACTTC. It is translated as CASSPQGEDTQYF.

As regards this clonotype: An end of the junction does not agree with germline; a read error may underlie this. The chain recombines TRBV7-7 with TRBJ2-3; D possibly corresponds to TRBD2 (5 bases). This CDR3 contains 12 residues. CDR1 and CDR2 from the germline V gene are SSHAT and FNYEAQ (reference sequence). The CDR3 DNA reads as TGTGCCAGCAGCTTAGGGGGAGATAAGCAGTATTTT. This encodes CASSLGGDKQYF.

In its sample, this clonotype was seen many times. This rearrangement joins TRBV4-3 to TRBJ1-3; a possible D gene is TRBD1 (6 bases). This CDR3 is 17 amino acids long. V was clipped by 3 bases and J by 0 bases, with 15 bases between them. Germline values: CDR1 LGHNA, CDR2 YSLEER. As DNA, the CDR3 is TGCGCCAGCAGCCATTTAAAACAGGGAATCTCTGGAAACACCATATATTTT. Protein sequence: CASSHLKQGISGNTIYF.

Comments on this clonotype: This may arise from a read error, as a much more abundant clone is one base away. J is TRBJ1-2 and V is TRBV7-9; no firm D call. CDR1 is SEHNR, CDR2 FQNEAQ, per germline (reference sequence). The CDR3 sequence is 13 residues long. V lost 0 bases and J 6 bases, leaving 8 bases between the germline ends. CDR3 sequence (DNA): TGTGCCAGCAGCTTAGCGGGTGTCGATGGCTACACCTTC. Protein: CASSLAGVDGYTF. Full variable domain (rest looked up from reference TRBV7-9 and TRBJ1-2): DTGVSQNPRHKITKRGQNVTFRCDPISEHNRLYWYRQTLGQGPEFLTYFQNEAQLEKSRLLSDRFSAERPKGSFSTLEIQRTEQGDSAMYLCASSLAGVDGYTFGSGTRLTVV.

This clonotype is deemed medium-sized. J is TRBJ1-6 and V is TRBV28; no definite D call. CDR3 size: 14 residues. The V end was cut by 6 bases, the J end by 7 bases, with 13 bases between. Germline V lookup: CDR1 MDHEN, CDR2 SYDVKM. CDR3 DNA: TGTGCCAGCAGGGACCGGACTTACAATTCACCCCTCCACTTT. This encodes CASRDRTYNSPLHF. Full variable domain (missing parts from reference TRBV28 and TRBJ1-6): DVKVTQSSRYLVKRTGEKVFLECVQDMDHENMFWYRQDPGLGLRLIYFSYDVKMKEKGDIPEGYSVSREKKERFSLILESASTNQTSMYLCASRDRTYNSPLHFGNGTRLTVT.

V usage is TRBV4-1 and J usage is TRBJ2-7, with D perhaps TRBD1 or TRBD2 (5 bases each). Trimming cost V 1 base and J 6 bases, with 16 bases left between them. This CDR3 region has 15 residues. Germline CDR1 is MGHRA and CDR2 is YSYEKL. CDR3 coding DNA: TGCGCCAGCAGCCAAGGGAAAGGGGAGAAGTGCGAGCAGTACTTC. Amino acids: CASSQGKGEKCEQYF.